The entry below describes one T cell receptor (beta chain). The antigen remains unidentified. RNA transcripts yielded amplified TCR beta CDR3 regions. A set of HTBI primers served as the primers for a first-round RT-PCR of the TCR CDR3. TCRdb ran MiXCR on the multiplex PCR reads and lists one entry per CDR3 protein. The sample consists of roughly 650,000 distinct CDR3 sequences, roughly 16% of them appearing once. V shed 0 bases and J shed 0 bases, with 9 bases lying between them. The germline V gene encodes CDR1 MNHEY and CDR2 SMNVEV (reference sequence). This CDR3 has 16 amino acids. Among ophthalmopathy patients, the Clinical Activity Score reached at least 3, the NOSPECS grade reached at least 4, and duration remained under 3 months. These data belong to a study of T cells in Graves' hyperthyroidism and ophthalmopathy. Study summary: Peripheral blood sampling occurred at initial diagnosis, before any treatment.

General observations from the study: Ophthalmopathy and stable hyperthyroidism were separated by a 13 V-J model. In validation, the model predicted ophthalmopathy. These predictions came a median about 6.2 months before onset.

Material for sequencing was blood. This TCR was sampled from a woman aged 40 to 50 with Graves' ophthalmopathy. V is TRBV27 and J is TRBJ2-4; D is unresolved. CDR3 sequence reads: CASSLSASLAKNIQYF. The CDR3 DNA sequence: TGTGCCAGCAGTTTATCGGCCTCCTTAGCCAAAAACATTCAGTACTTC.